The clone carrying this T cell receptor beta chain has a handful of counts. Antigen: not known. The data originate from a study of human T cells and chemical hapten exposure. Overall study context: Minor pooled library volume differences mainly drove per-sample TCR yield variation.

Overall study findings and caveats: TCRs exceeding 1 in 1000 frequency stayed unchanged with DPC sensitization.

From whole blood left unfractionated, total RNA was extracted. The library labeled individual cDNA molecules by adding unique molecular identifiers to them. In the authors' methods: 96,000 or so TCRs per sample was the median, with a range of about 20,000 to 700,000. TCRdb independently ran MiXCR on the 5' RACE reads; one entry per CDR3 protein. The V and J calls follow TCRdb's processing rather than the paper's. The repertoire has about 81,000 distinct CDR3 sequences, around a sixth of them found once; the top ten carry under 7.5%. The CDR3 has 13 amino acids. V lost 3 bases and J lost 4, with 8 bases in between. Per germline, CDR1 SGHRS and CDR2 YFSETQ.

The TCR was taken from a female donor in good health. The V gene is TRBV5-1, the J gene TRBJ1-5; D is perhaps TRBD1 (6 bases). In nucleotides, the CDR3 is TGCGCCAGCAGCTCAGGGACAAATCAGCCCCAGCATTTT. Translated: CASSSGTNQPQHF.